Each of the 11 T cell receptor beta chains below was sequenced from the same sample in a study of blood T cell repertoires in COVID-19. Assay used: immunoSEQ multiplex PCR; TCRdb lists only in-frame clones, some missing. The table records approximately 56,000 clones, about 81% of them present only once. What was sequenced was peripheral blood. All receptors derive from a woman aged 80 or older with COVID-19, enrolled during active disease.

The chain joins TRBV5-4 to TRBJ2-3; 12 nucleotides match TRBD2. CDR3 length: 16 residues. The ends lost 5 bases at V and 4 bases at J; junction bases unmatched: 8. In germline, CDR1 is SGHNT, CDR2 YYREEE (reference sequence). The CDR3 DNA reads TGTGCCAGCAGATTCCCCGGGACTAGCGGGTCAGATACGCAGTATTTT. It translates to CASRFPGTSGSDTQYF. The whole variable domain, filled in from reference TRBV5-4 and TRBJ2-3, reads ETGVTQSPTHLIKTRGQQVTLRCSSQSGHNTVSWYQQALGQGPQFIFQYYREEENGRGNFPPRFSGLQFPNYSSELNVNALELDDSALYLCASRFPGTSGSDTQYFGPGTRLTVL.

The chain couples TRBV5-4 to TRBJ2-1, with TRBD2 identical over 11 bases. V lost 3 bases and J lost 7; bases outside the gene matches: 9. The CDR3 contains 16 residues. The germline V gene has CDR1 SGHNT and CDR2 YYREEE (reference sequence). The CDR3 reads CASSSPTSGIMNEQFF. CDR3 nucleotides: TGTGCCAGCAGCTCTCCGACTAGCGGGATTATGAATGAGCAGTTCTTC.

The chain employs TRBV7-9 and TRBJ1-2; 9 nucleotides align to TRBD1. Germline loops: CDR1 SEHNR, CDR2 FQNEAQ (reference sequence). The ends lost 4 bases at V and 4 bases at J; junction bases unmatched: 7. The CDR3 covers 15 residues. CDR3 region: CASSSRQGVSYGYTF. The CDR3 nucleotides read TGTGCCAGCAGCTCTCGACAGGGGGTGAGCTATGGCTACACCTTC.

The chain is built from TRBV6-6 and TRBJ2-7, with TRBD1 identical over 7 bases. Trimming at V came to 4 bases and at J to 3 bases, leaving 6 bases not matched to a gene. CDR1 and CDR2 (germline): MNHNY, SVGAGI (reference sequence). The CDR3 has 14 residues. The CDR3 nucleotides are TGTGCCAGCAGTTCACAGGGGACATACTACGAGCAGTACTTC. It translates to CASSSQGTYYEQYF.

The chain uses TRBV27 and TRBJ1-2, with 10 bases lining up with TRBD1. Unmatched junction bases numbered 6, after V lost 4 bases and J lost 4 bases. CDR3 length: 15 residues. Germline V gene lookup returns CDR1 MNHEY and CDR2 SMNVEV (reference sequence). CDR3 protein: CASSSGTGVRYGYTF. As DNA, the CDR3 is TGTGCCAGCAGTTCCGGGACAGGGGTCCGCTATGGCTACACCTTC.

This rearrangement joins TRBV10-3 to TRBJ2-7; 7 bases are shared with TRBD1. CDR3 length: 14 residues. From germline, CDR1 is ENHRY and CDR2 SYGVKD. V lost 2 bases, J lost 5 bases, and 6 bases stayed unmatched. The CDR3 DNA follows: TGTGCCATCAGTGAGCGTGGACAGGTAAACGAGCAGTACTTC. As protein: CAISERGQVNEQYF.

This chain links TRBV18 with TRBJ1-1; 7 nucleotides match TRBD1. Trimming removed 4 bases from V and 3 bases from J; junction bases left unmatched: 5. The CDR3 sequence is 14 residues long. Per the germline V gene, CDR1 is KGHSH and CDR2 is LQKENI. CDR3 coding DNA: TGTGCCAGCTCACAGGGGGCTACGGACACTGAAGCTTTCTTT. It encodes CASSQGATDTEAFF.

The V and J genes are TRBV7-8 and TRBJ2-1; D might be TRBD2 (6 bases). The germline CDR1 and CDR2 sequences are SGHVS and FQNEAQ. The CDR3 loop spans 15 amino acids. Deletions cut 5 bases from V and 1 base from J, with 12 bases between. CDR3: CASSPAGGSYNEQFF. The CDR3 DNA reads as TGTGCCAGCAGCCCAGCCGGGGGTTCCTACAATGAGCAGTTCTTC.

The chain is built from TRBV30 and TRBJ2-7; 7 bases align to TRBD2. This CDR3 contains 13 residues. The V and J ends lost 0 bases and 5 bases, in that order; junction bases with no gene match: 4. Germline loops: CDR1 GTSNPN, CDR2 SVGIG (reference sequence). The CDR3 DNA reads as TGTGCCTGGAGTGTATTGGCGGGAGACGAGCAGTACTTC. This sequence encodes CAWSVLAGDEQYF.

V usage is TRBV7-9 and J usage is TRBJ2-7; D is unclear. V was trimmed by 3 bases and J by 5 bases, leaving 14 bases between them. The CDR3 is 14 residues long. CDR1 is SEHNR and CDR2 is FQNEAQ in the germline V gene (reference sequence). Written as DNA, the CDR3 is TGTGCCAGCAGCTTGACGTTAGCAACCCACGAGCAGTACTTC. It is translated as CASSLTLATHEQYF.

The V gene is TRBV20-1, the J gene TRBJ2-1, with TRBD2 identical over 8 bases. CDR1 is DFQATT and CDR2 is SNEGSKA in the germline V gene (reference sequence). The V segment lost 3 bases and the J segment 9 bases; nucleotides outside the gene matches: 10. The CDR3 runs 14 residues. CDR3 protein: CSASLRAGASEQFF. The DNA for the CDR3 is TGCAGTGCTAGTCTTAGAGCGGGAGCGAGTGAGCAGTTCTTC.